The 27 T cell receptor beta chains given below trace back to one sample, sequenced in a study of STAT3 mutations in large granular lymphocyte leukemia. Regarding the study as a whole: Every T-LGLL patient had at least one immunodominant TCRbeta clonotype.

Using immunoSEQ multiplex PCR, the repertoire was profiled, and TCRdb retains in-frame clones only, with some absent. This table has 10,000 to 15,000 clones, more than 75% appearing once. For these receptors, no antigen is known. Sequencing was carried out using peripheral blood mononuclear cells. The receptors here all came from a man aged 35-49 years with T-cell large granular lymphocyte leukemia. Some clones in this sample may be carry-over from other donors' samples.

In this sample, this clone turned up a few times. For the CDR3, the DNA is TGTGCCTGGAGTTTTGTGGGACGGAAGTACACTGAAGCTTTCTTT. It yields the protein CAWSFVGRKYTEAFF. This rearrangement joins TRBV30 to TRBJ1-1; D might be TRBD1 (5 bases). This CDR3 contains 15 residues. Between the trimmed V and J ends, which lost 2 bases and 3 bases, there was a span of 16 bases. Germline CDR1 and CDR2: GTSNPN and SVGIG (reference sequence).

The CDR3 DNA reads as TGTGCCAGCAGTTGGACAGGGTTAGACACCATATATTTT. Protein sequence: CASSWTGLDTIYF. The rearrangement joins TRBV6-6 to TRBJ1-3, with TRBD1 matching over 8 bases. The CDR3 spans 13 residues. V shed 4 bases and J 8 bases; nucleotides not matched to a gene: 4. The germline CDR1 and CDR2 sequences are MNHNY and SVGAGI (reference sequence).

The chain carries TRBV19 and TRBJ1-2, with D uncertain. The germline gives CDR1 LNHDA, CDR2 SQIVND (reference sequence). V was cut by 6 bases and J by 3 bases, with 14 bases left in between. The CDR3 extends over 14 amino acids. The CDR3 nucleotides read TGTGCCAGTAGATTCTCGACCCTGGACTATGGCTACACCTTC. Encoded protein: CASRFSTLDYGYTF.

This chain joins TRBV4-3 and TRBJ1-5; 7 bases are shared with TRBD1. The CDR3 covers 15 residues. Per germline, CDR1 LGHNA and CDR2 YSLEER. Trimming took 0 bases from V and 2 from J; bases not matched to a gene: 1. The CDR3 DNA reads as TGCGCCAGCAGCCAAGACGGACAGGGCAATCAGCCCCAGCATTTT. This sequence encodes CASSQDGQGNQPQHF.

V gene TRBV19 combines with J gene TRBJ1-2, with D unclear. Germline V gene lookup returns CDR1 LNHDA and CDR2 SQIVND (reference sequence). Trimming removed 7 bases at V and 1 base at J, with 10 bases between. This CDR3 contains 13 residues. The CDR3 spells CASKSIGNYGYTF. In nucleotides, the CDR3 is TGTGCCAGTAAAAGTATCGGTAACTATGGCTACACCTTC.

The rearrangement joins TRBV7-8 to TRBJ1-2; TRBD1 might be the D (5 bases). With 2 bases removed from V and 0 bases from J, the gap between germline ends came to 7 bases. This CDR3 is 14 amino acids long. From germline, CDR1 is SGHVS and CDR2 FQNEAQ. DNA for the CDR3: TGTGCCAGCAGCTTAAGGGGAGCTAACTATGGCTACACCTTC. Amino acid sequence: CASSLRGANYGYTF.

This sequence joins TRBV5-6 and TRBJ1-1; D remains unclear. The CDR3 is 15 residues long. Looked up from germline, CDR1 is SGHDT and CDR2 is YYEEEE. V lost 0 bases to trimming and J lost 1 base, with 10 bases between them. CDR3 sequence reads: CASSLGPGPNTEAFF. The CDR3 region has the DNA TGTGCCAGCAGCTTGGGTCCAGGCCCGAACACTGAAGCTTTCTTT.

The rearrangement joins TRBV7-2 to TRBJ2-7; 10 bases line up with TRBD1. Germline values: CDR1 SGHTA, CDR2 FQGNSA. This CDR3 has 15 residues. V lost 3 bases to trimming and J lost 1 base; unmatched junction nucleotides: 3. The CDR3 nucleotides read TGTGCCAGCAGCTTCGCGGGACAGGGGTCCTACGAGCAGTACTTC. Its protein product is CASSFAGQGSYEQYF.

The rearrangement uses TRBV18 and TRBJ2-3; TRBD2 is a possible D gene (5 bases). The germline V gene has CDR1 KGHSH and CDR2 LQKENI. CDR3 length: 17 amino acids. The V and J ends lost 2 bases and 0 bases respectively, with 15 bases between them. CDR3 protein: CASSPGIGVKSTDTQYF. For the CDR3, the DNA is TGTGCCAGCTCACCAGGGATCGGGGTGAAAAGCACAGATACGCAGTATTTT.

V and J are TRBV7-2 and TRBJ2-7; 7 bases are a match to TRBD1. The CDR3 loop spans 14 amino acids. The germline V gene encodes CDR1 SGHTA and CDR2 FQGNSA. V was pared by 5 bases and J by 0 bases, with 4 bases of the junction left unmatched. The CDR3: CASSPRGSSYEQYF. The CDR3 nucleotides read TGTGCCAGCAGCCCCAGGGGGAGCTCCTACGAGCAGTACTTC. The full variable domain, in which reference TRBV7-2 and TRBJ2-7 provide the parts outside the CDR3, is GAGVSQSPSNKVTEKGKDVELRCDPISGHTALYWYRQSLGQGLEFLIYFQGNSAPDKSGLPSDRFSAERTGGSVSTLTIQRTQQEDSAVYLCASSPRGSSYEQYFGPGTRLTVT.

The CDR3 loop reads CASSLSQGIPYGYTF. The CDR3, as DNA: TGCGCCAGCAGCTTGAGTCAGGGTATACCCTATGGCTACACCTTC. The J gene is TRBJ1-2, the V gene TRBV5-1; weak D call: TRBD1 (5 bases). Germline V gives CDR1 SGHRS, CDR2 YFSETQ. The length of the CDR3 is 15 residues. V dropped 1 base and J dropped 4 bases, with 14 bases sitting between them.

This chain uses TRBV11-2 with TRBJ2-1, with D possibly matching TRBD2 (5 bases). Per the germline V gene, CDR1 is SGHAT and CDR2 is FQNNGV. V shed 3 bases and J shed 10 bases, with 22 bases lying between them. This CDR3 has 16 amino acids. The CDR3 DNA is TGTGCCAGCAGCTTCGGAGCATTGACTATAAGTGTGGAGCAGTTCTTC. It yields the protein CASSFGALTISVEQFF. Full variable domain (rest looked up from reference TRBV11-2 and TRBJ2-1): EAGVAQSPRYKIIEKRQSVAFWCNPISGHATLYWYQQILGQGPKLLIQFQNNGVVDDSQLPKDRFSAERLKGVDSTLKIQPAKLEDSAVYLCASSFGALTISVEQFFGPGTRLTVL.

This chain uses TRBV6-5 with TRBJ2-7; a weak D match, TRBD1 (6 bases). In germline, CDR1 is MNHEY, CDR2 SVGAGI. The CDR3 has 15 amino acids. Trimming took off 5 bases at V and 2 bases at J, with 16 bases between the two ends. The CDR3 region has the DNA TGTGCCAGCAGTGTTGGTAGGGCAGGGGCCTACGAGCAGTACTTC. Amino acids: CASSVGRAGAYEQYF.

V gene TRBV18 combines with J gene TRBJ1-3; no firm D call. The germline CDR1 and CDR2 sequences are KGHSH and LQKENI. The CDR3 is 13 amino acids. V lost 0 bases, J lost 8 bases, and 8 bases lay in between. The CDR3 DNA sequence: TGTGCCAGCTCACCACCCTGGGCGGACACCATATATTTT. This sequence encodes CASSPPWADTIYF.

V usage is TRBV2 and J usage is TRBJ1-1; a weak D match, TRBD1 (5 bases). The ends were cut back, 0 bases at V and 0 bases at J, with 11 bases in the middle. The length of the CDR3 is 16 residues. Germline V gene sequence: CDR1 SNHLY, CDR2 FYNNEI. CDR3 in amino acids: CASSEAETVMNTEAFF. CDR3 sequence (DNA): TGTGCCAGCAGTGAAGCGGAGACAGTCATGAACACTGAAGCTTTCTTT.

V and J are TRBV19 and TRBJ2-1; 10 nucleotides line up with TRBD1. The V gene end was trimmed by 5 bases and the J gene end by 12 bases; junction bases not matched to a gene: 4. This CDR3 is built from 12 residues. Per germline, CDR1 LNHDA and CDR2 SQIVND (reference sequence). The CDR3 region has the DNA TGTGCCAGTAGTCTGGGGACAGGGGTGCAGTTCTTC. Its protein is CASSLGTGVQFF.

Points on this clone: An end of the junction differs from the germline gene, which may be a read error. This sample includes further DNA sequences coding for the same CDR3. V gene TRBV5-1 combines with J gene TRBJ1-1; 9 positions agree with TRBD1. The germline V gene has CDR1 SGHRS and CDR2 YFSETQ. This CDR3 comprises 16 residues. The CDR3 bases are TGCGCCAGTAGCTGGACGGGACAGGGATTGAACACTGAAGCTTTCTTT. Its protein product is CASSWTGQGLNTEAFF. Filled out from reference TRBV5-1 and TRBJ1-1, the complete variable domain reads KAGVTQTPRYLIKTRGQQVTLSCSPISGHRSVSWYQQTPGQGLQFLFEYFSETQRNKGNFPGRFSGRQFSNSRSEMNVSTLELGDSALYLCASSWTGQGLNTEAFFGQGTRLTVV.

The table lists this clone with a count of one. CDR3 loop: CASSTLGQRVNEQYF. The CDR3 nucleotides are TGTGCCAGCAGTACACTGGGACAAAGAGTGAACGAGCAGTACTTC. The chain is built from TRBV6-6 and TRBJ2-7; D might be TRBD1 (6 bases). Germline CDR1 is MNHNY and CDR2 is SVGAGI (reference sequence). The CDR3 loop spans 15 amino acids. Trimming took 5 bases from V and 5 from J, leaving 19 bases between them.

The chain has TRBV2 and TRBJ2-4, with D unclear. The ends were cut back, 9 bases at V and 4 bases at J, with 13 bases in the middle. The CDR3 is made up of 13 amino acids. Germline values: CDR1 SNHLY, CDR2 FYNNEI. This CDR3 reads CAREVVGKNIQYF. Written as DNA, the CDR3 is TGTGCCAGAGAAGTAGTCGGGAAAAACATTCAGTACTTC.

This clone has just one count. The CDR3 DNA reads TGTGCCAGCAGCTTAGCGCCCGGGCAATCCTACGAGCAGTACTTC. Protein sequence: CASSLAPGQSYEQYF. This chain joins TRBV7-2 and TRBJ2-7; D is undetermined. Germline V gene data show CDR1 as SGHTA and CDR2 as FQGNSA. CDR3 size: 15 residues. The V and J ends lost 0 bases and 1 base respectively, with 10 bases between them. The full variable domain, completed using reference TRBV7-2 and TRBJ2-7, is GAGVSQSPSNKVTEKGKDVELRCDPISGHTALYWYRQSLGQGLEFLIYFQGNSAPDKSGLPSDRFSAERTGGSVSTLTIQRTQQEDSAVYLCASSLAPGQSYEQYFGPGTRLTVT.

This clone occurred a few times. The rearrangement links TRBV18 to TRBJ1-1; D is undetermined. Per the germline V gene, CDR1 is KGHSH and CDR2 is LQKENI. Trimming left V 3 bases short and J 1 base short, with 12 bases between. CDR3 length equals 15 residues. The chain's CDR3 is CASSPPGLGNTEAFF. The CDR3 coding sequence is TGTGCCAGCTCACCGCCCGGGTTGGGGAACACTGAAGCTTTCTTT. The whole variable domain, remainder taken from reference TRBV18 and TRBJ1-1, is NAGVMQNPRHLVRRRGQEARLRCSPMKGHSHVYWYRQLPEEGLKFMVYLQKENIIDESGMPKERFSAEFPKEGPSILRIQQVVRGDSAAYFCASSPPGLGNTEAFFGQGTRLTVV.

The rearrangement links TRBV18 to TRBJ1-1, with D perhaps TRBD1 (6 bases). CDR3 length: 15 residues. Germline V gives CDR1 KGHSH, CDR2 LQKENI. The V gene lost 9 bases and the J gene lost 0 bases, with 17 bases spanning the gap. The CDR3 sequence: CASRGTRAMNTEAFF. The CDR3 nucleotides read TGTGCCAGTAGGGGGACCAGGGCCATGAACACTGAAGCTTTCTTT.

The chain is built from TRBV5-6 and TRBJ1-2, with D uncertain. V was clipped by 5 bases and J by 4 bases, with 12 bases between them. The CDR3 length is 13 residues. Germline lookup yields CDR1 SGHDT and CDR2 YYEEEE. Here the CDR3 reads CASSSQSFYGYTF. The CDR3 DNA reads TGTGCCAGCAGTTCACAGAGCTTCTATGGCTACACCTTC.

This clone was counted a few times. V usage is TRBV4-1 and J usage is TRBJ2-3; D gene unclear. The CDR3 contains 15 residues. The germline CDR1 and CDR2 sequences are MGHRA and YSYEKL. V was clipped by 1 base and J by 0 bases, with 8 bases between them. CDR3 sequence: CASSQGIASTDTQYF. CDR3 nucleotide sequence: TGCGCCAGCAGCCAAGGTATAGCTAGCACAGATACGCAGTATTTT.

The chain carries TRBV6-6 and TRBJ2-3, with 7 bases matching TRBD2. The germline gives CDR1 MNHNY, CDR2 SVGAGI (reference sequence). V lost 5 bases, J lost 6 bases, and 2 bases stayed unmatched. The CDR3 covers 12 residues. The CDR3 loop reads CASSTLADTQYF. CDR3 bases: TGTGCCAGCAGTACACTAGCGGATACGCAGTATTTT.

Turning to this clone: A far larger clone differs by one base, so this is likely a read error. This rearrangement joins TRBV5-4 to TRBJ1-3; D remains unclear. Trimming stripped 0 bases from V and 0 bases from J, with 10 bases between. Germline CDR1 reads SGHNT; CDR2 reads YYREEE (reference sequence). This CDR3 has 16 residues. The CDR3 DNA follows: TGTGCCAGCAGCTTGGACTCAATAGCCTCTGGAAACACCATATATTTT. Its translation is CASSLDSIASGNTIYF.

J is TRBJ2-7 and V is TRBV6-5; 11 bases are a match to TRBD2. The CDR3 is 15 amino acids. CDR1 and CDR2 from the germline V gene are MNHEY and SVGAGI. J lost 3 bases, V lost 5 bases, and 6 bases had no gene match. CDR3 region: CASSVLAGAYYEQYF. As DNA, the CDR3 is TGTGCCAGCAGTGTACTAGCGGGGGCTTACTACGAGCAGTACTTC.